Sequencing of this T cell receptor beta chain was carried out in a study of blood T cell repertoires in COVID-19. Study-level information: The United States, Italy and Spain supplied acute and convalescent COVID-19 samples. Sources were T cells, B-cell-depleted T cells, or PBMCs; the material itself was cDNA or gDNA.

V lost 7 bases and J lost 2; bases outside the gene matches: 10. CDR3 length: 15 amino acids. Germline assignment: CDR1 MDHEN and CDR2 SYDVKM. Original methodology: Amplification from reference gene primers served as the basis for estimated nucleated cell counts. Clones were read by immunoSEQ multiplex PCR, and TCRdb kept only the in-frame ones, dropping some. That table furnishes V, J and clone size, whereas the DNA furnished D and trimming. This table holds 150,000 to 200,000 clones, approximately 86% found once. J is TRBJ2-7 and V is TRBV28, with TRBD1 identical over 8 bases. The sequenced sample consisted of peripheral blood. The TCR sequence derives from a man aged 70-80 years with acute or convalescent COVID-19. The CDR3 DNA is TGTGCCAGCACGAAACGGGCAGGGGGCGCCTACGAGCAGTACTTC. Translating gives CASTKRAGGAYEQYF.